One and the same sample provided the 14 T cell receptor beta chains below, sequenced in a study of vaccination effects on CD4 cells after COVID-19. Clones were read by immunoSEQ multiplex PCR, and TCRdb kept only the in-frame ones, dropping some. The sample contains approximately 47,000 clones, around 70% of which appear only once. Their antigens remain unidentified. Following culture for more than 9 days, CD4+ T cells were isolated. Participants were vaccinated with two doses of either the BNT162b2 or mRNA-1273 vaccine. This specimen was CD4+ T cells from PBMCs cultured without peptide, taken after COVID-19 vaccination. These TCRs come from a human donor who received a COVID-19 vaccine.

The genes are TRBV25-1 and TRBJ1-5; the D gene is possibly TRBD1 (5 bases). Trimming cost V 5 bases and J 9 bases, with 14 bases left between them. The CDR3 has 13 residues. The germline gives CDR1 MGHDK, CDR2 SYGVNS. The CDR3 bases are TGTGCCAGCAGTCAGGGCCTGTCGGGGCCCCAGCATTTT. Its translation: CASSQGLSGPQHF.

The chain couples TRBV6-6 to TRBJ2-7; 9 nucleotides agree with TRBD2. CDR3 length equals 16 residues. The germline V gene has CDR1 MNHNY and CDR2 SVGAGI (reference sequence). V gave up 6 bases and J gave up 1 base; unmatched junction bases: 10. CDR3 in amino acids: CASSRSREGFSYEQYF. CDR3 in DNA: TGTGCCAGCAGCCGATCGCGGGAGGGCTTTTCCTACGAGCAGTACTTC.

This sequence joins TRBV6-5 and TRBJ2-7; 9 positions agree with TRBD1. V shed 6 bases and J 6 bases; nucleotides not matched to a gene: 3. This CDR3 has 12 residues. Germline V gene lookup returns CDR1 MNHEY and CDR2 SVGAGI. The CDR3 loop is CASRGDRAEQYF. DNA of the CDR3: TGTGCCAGCAGGGGGGACAGGGCCGAGCAGTACTTC.

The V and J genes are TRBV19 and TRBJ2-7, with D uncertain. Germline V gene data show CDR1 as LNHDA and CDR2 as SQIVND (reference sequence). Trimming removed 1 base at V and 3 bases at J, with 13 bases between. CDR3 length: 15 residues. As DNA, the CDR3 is TGTGCCAGTAGTATAGGGCGGCAGGCCGACTACGAGCAGTACTTC. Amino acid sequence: CASSIGRQADYEQYF.

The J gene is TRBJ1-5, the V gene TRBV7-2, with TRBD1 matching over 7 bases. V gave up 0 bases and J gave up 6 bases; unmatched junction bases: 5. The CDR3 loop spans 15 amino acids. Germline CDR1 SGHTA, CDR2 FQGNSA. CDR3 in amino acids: CASSLASGGGQPQHF. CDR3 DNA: TGTGCCAGCAGCTTAGCGTCAGGGGGTGGTCAGCCCCAGCATTTT.

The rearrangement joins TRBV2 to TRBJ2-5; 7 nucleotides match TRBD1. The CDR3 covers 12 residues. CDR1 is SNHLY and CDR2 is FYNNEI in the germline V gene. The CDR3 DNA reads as TGTGTTAGGGGACAGACCCGAGAGACCCAGTACTTC. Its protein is CVRGQTRETQYF.

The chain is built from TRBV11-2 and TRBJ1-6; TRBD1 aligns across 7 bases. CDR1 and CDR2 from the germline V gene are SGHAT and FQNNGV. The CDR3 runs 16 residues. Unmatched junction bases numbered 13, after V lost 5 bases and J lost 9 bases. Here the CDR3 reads CASSPIRAGGASPLHF. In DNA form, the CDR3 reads TGTGCCAGCAGCCCTATAAGGGCAGGGGGTGCTTCACCCCTCCACTTT.

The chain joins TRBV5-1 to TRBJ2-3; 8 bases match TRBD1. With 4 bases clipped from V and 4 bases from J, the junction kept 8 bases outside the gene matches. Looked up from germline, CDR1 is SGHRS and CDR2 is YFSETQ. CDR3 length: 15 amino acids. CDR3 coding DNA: TGCGCCAGCAGCGCAGGACAGGGTTGGGCAGATACGCAGTATTTT. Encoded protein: CASSAGQGWADTQYF.

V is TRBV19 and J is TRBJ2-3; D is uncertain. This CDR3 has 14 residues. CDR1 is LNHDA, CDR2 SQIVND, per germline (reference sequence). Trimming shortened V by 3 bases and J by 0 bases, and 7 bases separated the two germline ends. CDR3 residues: CASSILGSTDTQYF. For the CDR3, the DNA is TGTGCCAGTAGTATTCTGGGCAGCACAGATACGCAGTATTTT.

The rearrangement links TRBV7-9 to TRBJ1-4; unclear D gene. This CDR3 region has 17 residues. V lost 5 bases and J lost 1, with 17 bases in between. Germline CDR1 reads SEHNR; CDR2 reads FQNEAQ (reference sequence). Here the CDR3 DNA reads TGTGCCAGCAGCCTAGGCCGAACCGCCGGAACTAATGAAAAACTGTTTTTT. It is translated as CASSLGRTAGTNEKLFF. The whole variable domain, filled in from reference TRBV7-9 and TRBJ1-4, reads DTGVSQNPRHKITKRGQNVTFRCDPISEHNRLYWYRQTLGQGPEFLTYFQNEAQLEKSRLLSDRFSAERPKGSFSTLEIQRTEQGDSAMYLCASSLGRTAGTNEKLFFGSGTQLSVL.

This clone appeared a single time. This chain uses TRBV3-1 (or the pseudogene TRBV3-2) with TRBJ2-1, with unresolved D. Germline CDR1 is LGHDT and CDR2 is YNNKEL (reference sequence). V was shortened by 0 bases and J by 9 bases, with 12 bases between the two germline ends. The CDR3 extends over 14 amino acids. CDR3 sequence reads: CASSQDPVAVEQFF. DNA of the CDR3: TGTGCCAGCAGCCAAGACCCAGTGGCAGTTGAGCAGTTCTTC.

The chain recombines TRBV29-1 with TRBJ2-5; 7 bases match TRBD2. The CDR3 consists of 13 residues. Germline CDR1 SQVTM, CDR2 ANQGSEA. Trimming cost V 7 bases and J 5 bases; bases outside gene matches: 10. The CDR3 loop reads CSGAGGGDETQYF. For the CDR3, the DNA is TGCAGCGGTGCCGGGGGAGGGGACGAGACCCAGTACTTC.

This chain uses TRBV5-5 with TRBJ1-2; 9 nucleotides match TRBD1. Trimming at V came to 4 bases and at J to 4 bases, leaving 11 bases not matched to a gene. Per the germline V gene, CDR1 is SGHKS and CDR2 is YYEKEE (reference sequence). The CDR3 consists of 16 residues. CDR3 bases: TGTGCCAGCAGCACACAAGGGACAGGGAATCTCTATGGCTACACCTTC. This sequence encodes CASSTQGTGNLYGYTF.

CDR3 in DNA: TGCGCCAGCAGCCAAACAGGGGGTAATGAAAAACTGTTTTTT. Encoded protein: CASSQTGGNEKLFF. This rearrangement joins TRBV4-1 to TRBJ1-4, with 8 bases aligning to TRBD1. The CDR3 length is 14 residues. The ends lost 2 bases at V and 4 bases at J; junction bases unmatched: 0. Germline V gene data show CDR1 as MGHRA and CDR2 as YSYEKL.